A single T cell receptor (beta chain) is shown here with its context. Its antigen has not been determined. Base-call qualities are not available, and no considerably larger clone is one nucleotide away. Taken from cysteine to phenylalanine, the CDR3 has 15 residues. Only the CDR3 DNA stays, 45 bases, in frame from base 1. V is shortened by 2 bases, J by 4 bases, and the region joining them spans 14 bases. Via the germline V gene (reference sequence), CDR1 is LNHDA and CDR2 SQIVND. About 19-50 mg of tumor tissue was diced and typically yielded more than 2.5 ug of DNA. The study profiled bulk TCR beta-chain repertoires in matched peripheral blood, tumor and adjacent normal breast tissue taken from approximately 15 patients with early-stage breast cancer. Following resection, visually identified tumor tissue was excised and transferred into prechilled RNAlater. A TissueLyser II was used to homogenize diced tumor tissue (about 17-55 mg) in RLTplus buffer containing beta-mercaptoethanol and antifoaming agent. The Qiagen AllPrep DNA/RNA Mini kit was used to extract genomic DNA.

This sample was included in a study of early stage breast cancer tumors (dated 2017 in TCRdb). Turning to the overall study: Of the roughly 15 invasive breast tumors, more than 9 were found to be estrogen receptor-positive, progesterone receptor-positive and HER2-negative. Of the approximately 12 ER+/PR+/HER2- tumors, eight were classified as invasive ductal carcinomas and four as invasive lobular carcinomas. On average, each sample had 9 to 10-fold read coverage. Across all samples, over 2,000,000 templates representing roughly 1 million unique clonotypes were detected.

Each sample was amplified as two independent genomic DNA replicates: approximately 0.5 ug for blood and about 1.5 ug for tumor or normal breast. Following the manufacturer's instructions, the ImmunoSeq Intro kit was used to carry out TCRB sequencing on genomic DNA. For absolute quantification, the roughly 30-cycle multiplex PCR included proprietary primers along with spike-in control sequences. Single-end 150-bp reads were used to sequence an 87-bp fragment spanning the CDR3 and the flanking V and J genes. Seven samples, with two replicates for each sample, were multiplexed per lane of an Illumina MiSeq using version 3.0 chemistry. The study's own analysis went as follows. Raw data were processed with the vendor's proprietary pipeline, and both replicates were merged into a single result per sample. A clonotype was defined as productive rearrangements that share the same V-gene family, CDR3 amino acid sequence and J-gene segment. Clonality was calculated as 1 minus the normalized Shannon entropy (Pielou evenness) of TCRB abundances. T cell density was estimated by dividing total templates by the number of input cells inferred from the DNA input amount. Recon was used with default parameters to estimate total repertoire diversity and clonality. A clonotype counted as tumor-enriched if its abundance in tumor exceeded 0.1% and was at least 32-fold higher than its abundance in normal breast. TCRdb retrieved this table from immuneACCESS and kept in-frame rearrangements only. Not all clones are present; in checked studies, unresolved V genes account for under half, and no reason is known for the remainder. V, J and clone size are taken as reported in that table, and D and trimming were inferred from the DNA itself. For this sample there are over 25,000 clones; around 50% appear just once. The top ten hold approximately 8% of the sample.

The research as a whole found: Enriched TCRB sequences shared across patients were mostly commonly generated sequences, unlikely to play an important role in the tumor microenvironment. Compared with adjacent normal breast tissue, tumors had approximately 2.5-fold higher T cell density and higher clonality. Analysis by tumor subtype was prevented by the small cohort size. Chain pairing and functional markers such as CD4, CD8 and FOXP3 were not captured by bulk genomic DNA sequencing of unsorted cells. Greater similarity was observed between blood and normal breast repertoires than between blood and tumor repertoires, and tumor was distinguished from normal in about 90% of the 16 patients when each tissue was compared with blood.

The chain links TRBV19 with TRBJ1-2, with TRBD1 tentatively as D gene (5 bases match). Input material: breast tumor tissue. The receptor's source is a person aged 50-59 years with breast cancer. The nucleotide sequence is TGTGCCAGTAGTATACCTGGGTCGGGGACCTATGGCTACACCTTC. This gives the protein CASSIPGSGTYGYTF.